This T cell receptor beta chain derives from a study of breast tumors, draining lymph nodes, adjacent tissues. General observations from the study: Tumor T cell lymph node origin was a supported hypothesis, not proven. The data were judged consistent with most tumor T cells coming from lymph node and expanding in tumor. Tumor TCR diversity was below lymph nodes but above nontumor tissue. Luminal-like breast cancer showed significantly higher tumor–nontumor repertoire similarity than basal-like.

TCRdb reprocessed the multiplex PCR reads with MiXCR, giving one entry per CDR3 protein. The sample lists 120,000 to 150,000 distinct CDR3 sequences, around a third seen once, with about 2.5% in the top ten. Breast cancer patients provided tissue from their axillary draining lymph nodes. Germline V gene lookup returns CDR1 DFQATT and CDR2 SNEGSKA (reference sequence). The CDR3 contains 14 residues. This clonotype appeared many times. What it binds is unknown. A read error may be the cause here, since a much bigger clone is one base away. The clonotype comes from a female donor with breast cancer. Some clones in this sample may be carry-over from other donors' samples. Sequences were obtained from axillary lymph node tissue. The J gene is TRBJ2-3, the V gene TRBV20-1; D perhaps matches TRBD2 (6 bases). The CDR3 sequence is CSARDTGSTATQYF. In DNA form, the CDR3 reads TGCAGTGCTAGAGACACCGGGAGCACAGCTACGCAGTATTTT.